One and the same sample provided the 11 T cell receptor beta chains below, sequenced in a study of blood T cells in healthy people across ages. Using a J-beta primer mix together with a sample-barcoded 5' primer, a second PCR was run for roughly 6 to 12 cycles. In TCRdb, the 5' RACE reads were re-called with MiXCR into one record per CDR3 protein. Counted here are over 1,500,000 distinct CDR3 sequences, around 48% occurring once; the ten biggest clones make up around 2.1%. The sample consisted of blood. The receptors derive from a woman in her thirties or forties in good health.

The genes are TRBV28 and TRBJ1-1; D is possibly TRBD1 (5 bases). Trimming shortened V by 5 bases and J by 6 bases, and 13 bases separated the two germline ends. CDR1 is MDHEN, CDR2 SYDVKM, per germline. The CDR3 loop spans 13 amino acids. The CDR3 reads CASSPPGTPEAFF. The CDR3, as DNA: TGTGCCAGCAGTCCGCCAGGGACCCCTGAAGCTTTCTTT.

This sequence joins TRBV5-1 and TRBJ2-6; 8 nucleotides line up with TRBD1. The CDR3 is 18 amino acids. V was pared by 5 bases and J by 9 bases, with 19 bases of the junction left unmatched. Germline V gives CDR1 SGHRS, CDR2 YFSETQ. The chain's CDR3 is CASRDGTGSKSLVNVLTF. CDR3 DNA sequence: TGCGCCAGCAGAGACGGGACAGGCAGCAAATCTCTGGTCAACGTCCTGACTTTC.

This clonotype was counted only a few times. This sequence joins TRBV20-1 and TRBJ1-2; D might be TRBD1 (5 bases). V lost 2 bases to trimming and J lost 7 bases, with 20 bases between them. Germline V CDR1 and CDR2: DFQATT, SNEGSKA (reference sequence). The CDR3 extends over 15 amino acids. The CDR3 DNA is TGCAGTGCTAGACCGGGTAGCGGATGGGGACTTGGCTACACCTTC. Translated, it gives CSARPGSGWGLGYTF.

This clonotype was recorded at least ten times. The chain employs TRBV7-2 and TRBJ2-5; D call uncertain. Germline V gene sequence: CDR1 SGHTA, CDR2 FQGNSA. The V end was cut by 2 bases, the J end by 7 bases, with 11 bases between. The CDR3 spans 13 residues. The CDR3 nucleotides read TGTGCCAGCAGCTTAACGTCGGGCGGGACCCAGTACTTC. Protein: CASSLTSGGTQYF.

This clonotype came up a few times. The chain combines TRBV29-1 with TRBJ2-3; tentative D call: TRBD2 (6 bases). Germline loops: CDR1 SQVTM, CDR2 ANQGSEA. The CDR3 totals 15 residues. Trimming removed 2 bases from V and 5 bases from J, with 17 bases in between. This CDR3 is CSVEKVGGRGDTQYF. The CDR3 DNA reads TGCAGCGTTGAAAAAGTGGGGGGAAGGGGAGATACGCAGTATTTT.

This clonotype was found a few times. CDR3 coding DNA: TGTGCCAGCAGCTCACTTAATACACCAACAGGGTGGTTGGATACGCAGTATTTT. Protein: CASSSLNTPTGWLDTQYF. J is TRBJ2-3 and V is TRBV7-2; possibly TRBD1 for D (6 bases). This CDR3 is built from 18 residues. The V end lost 4 bases, the J end lost 6 bases, and 26 bases lay between the germline ends. Germline V gene lookup returns CDR1 SGHTA and CDR2 FQGNSA. The full variable domain, with the rest looked up from reference TRBV7-2 and TRBJ2-3, is GAGVSQSPSNKVTEKGKDVELRCDPISGHTALYWYRQSLGQGLEFLIYFQGNSAPDKSGLPSDRFSAERTGGSVSTLTIQRTQQEDSAVYLCASSSLNTPTGWLDTQYFGPGTRLTVL.

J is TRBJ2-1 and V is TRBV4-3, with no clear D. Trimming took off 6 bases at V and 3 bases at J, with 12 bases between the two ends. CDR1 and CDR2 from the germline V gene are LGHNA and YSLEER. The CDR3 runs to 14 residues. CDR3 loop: CASSRSERYNEQFF. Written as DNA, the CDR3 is TGCGCCAGCAGTCGATCGGAGCGCTACAATGAGCAGTTCTTC.

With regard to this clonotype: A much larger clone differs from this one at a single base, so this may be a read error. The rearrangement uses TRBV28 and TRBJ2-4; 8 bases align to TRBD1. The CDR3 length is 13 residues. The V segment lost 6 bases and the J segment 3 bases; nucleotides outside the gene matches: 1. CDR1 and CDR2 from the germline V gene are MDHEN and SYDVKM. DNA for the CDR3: TGTGCCAGCAGCGGGACAGGCAAAAACATTCAGTACTTC. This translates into CASSGTGKNIQYF. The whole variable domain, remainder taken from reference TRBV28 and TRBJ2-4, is DVKVTQSSRYLVKRTGEKVFLECVQDMDHENMFWYRQDPGLGLRLIYFSYDVKMKEKGDIPEGYSVSREKKERFSLILESASTNQTSMYLCASSGTGKNIQYFGAGTRLSVL.

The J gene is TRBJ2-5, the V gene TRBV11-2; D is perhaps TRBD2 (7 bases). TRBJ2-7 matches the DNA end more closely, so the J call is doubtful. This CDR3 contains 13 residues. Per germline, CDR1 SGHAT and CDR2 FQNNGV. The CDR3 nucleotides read TGTGCCAGCAGCTGGGGGGGACAAGGCGAGCAGTACTTC. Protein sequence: CASSWGGQGEQYF.

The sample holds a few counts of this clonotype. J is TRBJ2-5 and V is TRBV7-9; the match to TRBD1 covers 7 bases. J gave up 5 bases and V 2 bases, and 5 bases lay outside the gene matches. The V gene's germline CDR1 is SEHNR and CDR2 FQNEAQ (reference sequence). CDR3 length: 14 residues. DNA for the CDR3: TGTGCCAGCAGCTTAATGACAGGGTTGGAGACCCAGTACTTC. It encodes CASSLMTGLETQYF.

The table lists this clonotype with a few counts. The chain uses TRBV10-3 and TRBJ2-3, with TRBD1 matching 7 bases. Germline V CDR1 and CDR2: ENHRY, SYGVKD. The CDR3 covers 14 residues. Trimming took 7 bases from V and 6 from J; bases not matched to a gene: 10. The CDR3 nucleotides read TGTGCCATCACCGAGGGACAGTTCGCGGATACGCAGTATTTT. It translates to CAITEGQFADTQYF.